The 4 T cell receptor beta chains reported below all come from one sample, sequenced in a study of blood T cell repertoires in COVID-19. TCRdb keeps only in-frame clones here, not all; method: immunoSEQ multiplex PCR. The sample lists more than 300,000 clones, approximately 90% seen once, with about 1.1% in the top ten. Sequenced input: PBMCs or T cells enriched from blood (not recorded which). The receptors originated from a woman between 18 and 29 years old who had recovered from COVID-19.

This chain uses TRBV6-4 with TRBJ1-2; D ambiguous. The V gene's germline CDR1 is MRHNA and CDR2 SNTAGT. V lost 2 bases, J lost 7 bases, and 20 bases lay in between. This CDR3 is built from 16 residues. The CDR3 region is CASSDHPETPYGGYTF. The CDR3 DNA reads TGTGCCAGCAGTGACCACCCGGAGACCCCCTATGGTGGCTACACCTTC.

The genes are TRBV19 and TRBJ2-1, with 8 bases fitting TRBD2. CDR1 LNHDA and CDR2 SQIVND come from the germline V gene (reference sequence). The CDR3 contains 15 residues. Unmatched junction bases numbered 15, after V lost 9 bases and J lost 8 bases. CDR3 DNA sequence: TGTGCCAGGACCTGGCCAAGCGGGGGTGGGGATGAGCAGTTCTTC. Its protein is CARTWPSGGGDEQFF.

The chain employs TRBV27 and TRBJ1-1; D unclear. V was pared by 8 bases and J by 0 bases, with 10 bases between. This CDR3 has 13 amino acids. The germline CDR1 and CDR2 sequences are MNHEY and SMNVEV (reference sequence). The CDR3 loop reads CASRNYLNTEAFF. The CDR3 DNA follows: TGTGCCAGCCGGAACTACTTGAACACTGAAGCTTTCTTT.

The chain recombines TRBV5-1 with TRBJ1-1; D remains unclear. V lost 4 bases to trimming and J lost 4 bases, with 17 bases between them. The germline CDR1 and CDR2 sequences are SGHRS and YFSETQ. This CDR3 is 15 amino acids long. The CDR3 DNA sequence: TGCGCCAGCAGCCCATCCGCCCGGGGTATCACTGAAGCTTTCTTT. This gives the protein CASSPSARGITEAFF.